This T cell receptor beta chain emerged from a study of blood T cell repertoires in COVID-19. Looking at the study overall: PBMCs, B-cell-depleted T cells, or T cells provided the cDNA or gDNA that made up the material.

CDR3 length: 17 residues. Per the germline V gene, CDR1 is WSHSY and CDR2 is SAAADI. The trim removed 11 bases at V and 1 base at J, leaving 16 bases unmatched. This clone was seen a single time. In the authors' methods: From reference gene primer amplification, estimates of nucleated cell counts were derived. Data came from immunoSEQ multiplex PCR; TCRdb stores just in-frame clones and leaves some out. V and J calls and clone size come straight from that table; D and trimming were deduced from the DNA. The sample shows fewer than 200,000 clones, roughly 84% of them seen only once. Sample: peripheral blood. This clonotype was sampled from an elderly woman with acute or convalescent COVID-19. This chain joins TRBV10-2 and TRBJ1-4, with TRBD1 matching 7 bases. The CDR3, as DNA: TGCGCCTGCCTACCGGGACAGAGGGTTGGAACTAATGAAAAACTGTTTTTT. This sequence encodes CACLPGQRVGTNEKLFF.